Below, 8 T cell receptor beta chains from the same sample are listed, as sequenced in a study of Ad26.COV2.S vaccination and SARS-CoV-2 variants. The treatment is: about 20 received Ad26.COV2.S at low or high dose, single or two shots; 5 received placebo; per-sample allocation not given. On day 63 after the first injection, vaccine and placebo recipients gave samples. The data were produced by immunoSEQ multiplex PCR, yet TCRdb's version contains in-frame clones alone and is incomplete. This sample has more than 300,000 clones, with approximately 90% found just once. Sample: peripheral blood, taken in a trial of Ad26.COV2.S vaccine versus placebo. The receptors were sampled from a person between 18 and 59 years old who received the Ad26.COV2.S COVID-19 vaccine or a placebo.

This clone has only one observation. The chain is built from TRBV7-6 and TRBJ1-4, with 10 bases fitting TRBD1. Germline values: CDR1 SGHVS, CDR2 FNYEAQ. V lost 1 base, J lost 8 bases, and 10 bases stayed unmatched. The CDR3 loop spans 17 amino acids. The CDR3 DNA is TGTGCCAGCAGCTTAGGCCCCTCCGGGACAGGGGACGAAAAACTGTTTTTT. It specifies CASSLGPSGTGDEKLFF.

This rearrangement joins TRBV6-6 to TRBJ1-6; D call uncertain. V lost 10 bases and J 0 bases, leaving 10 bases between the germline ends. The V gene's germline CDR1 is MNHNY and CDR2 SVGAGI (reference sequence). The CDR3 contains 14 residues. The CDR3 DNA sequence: TGTGCCACCGATGGCAGCTCCTATAATTCACCCCTCCACTTT. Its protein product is CATDGSSYNSPLHF.

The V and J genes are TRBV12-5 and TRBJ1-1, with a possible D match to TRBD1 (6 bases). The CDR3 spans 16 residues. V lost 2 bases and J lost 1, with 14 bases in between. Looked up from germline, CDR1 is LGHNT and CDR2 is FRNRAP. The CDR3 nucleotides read TGTGCTAGTGGTTTGTGGGGGCAGACCCCGAACACTGAAGCTTTCTTT. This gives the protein CASGLWGQTPNTEAFF.

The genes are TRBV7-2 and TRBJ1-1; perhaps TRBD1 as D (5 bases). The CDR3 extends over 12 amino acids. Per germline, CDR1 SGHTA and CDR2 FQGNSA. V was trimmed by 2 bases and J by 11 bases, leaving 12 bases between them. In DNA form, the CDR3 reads TGTGCCAGCAGCTTACACAGGTGGGGGGCTTTCTTT. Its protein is CASSLHRWGAFF.

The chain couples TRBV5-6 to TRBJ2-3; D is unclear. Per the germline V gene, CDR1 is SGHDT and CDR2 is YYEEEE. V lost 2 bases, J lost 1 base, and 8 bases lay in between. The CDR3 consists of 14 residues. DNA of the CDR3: TGTGCCAGCAGCTTCCTCGACGGCACAGATACGCAGTATTTT. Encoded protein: CASSFLDGTDTQYF.

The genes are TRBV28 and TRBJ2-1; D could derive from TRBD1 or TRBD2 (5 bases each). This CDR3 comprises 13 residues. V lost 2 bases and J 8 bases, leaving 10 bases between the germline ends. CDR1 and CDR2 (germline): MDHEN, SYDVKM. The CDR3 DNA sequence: TGTGCCAGCAGTTTACCGAGGGGTTATGAGCAGTTCTTC. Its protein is CASSLPRGYEQFF. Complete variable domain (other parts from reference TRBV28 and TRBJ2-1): DVKVTQSSRYLVKRTGEKVFLECVQDMDHENMFWYRQDPGLGLRLIYFSYDVKMKEKGDIPEGYSVSREKKERFSLILESASTNQTSMYLCASSLPRGYEQFFGPGTRLTVL.

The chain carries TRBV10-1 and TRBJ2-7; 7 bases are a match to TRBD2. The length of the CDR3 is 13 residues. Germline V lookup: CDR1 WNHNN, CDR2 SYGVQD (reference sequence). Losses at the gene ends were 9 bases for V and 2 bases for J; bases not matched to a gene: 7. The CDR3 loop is CARPGGLTYEQYF. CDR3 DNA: TGCGCCAGGCCGGGGGGTTTGACCTACGAGCAGTACTTC.

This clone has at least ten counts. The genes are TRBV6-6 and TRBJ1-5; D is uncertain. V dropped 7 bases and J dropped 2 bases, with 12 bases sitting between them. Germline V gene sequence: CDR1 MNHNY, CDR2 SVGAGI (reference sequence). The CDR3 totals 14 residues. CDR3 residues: CASKRPSGNQPQHF. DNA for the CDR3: TGTGCCAGCAAGCGTCCCTCCGGCAATCAGCCCCAGCATTTT.